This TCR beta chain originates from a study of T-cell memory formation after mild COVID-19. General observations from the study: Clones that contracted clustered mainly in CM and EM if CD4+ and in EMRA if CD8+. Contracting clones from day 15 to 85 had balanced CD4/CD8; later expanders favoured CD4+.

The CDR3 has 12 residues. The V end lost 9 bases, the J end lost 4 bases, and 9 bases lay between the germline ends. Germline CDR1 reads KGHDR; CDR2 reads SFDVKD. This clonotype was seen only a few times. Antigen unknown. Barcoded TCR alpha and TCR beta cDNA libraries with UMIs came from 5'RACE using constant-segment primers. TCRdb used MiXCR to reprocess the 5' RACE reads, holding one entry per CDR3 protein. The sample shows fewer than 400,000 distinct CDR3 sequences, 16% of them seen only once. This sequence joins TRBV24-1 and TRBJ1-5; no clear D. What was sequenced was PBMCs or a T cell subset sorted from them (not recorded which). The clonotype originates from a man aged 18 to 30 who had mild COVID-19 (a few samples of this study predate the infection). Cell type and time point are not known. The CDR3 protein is CATADKNQPQHF. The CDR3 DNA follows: TGTGCCACCGCTGACAAAAATCAGCCCCAGCATTTT.